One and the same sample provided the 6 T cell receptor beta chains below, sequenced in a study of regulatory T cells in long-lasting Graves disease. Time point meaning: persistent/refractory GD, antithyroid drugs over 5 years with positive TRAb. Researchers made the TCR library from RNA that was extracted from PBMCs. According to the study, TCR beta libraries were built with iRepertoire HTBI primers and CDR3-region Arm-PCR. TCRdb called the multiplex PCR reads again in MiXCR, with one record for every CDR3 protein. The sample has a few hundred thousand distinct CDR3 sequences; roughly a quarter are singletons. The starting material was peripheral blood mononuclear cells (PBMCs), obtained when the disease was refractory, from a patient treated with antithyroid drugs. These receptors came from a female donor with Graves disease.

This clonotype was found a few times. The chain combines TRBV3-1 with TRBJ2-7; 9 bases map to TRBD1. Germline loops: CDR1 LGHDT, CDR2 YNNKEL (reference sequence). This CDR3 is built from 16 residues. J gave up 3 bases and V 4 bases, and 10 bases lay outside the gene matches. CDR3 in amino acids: CASSLEGQGYYYEQYF. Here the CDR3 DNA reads TGTGCCAGCAGCCTCGAAGGACAGGGGTACTACTACGAGCAGTACTTC.

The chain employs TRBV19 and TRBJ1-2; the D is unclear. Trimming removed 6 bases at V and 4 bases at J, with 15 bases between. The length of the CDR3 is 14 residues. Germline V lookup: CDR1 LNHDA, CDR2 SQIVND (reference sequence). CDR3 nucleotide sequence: TGTGCCAGTAGGGCCGCCGCCGTGGGCTATGGCTACACCTTC. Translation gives CASRAAAVGYGYTF.

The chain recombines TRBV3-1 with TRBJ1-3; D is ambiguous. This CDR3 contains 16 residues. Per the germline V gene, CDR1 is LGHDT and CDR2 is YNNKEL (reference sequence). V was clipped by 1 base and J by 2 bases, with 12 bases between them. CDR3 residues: CASSQVTRKTGNTIYF. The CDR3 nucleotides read TGTGCCAGCAGCCAAGTTACCAGAAAAACTGGAAACACCATATATTTT.

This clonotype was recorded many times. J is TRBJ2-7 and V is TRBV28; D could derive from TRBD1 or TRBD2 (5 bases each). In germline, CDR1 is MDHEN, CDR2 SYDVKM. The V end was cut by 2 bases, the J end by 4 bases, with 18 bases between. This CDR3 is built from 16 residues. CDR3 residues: CASSLARLGADYEQYF. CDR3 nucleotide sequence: TGTGCCAGCAGTTTAGCCAGGCTCGGGGCGGATTACGAGCAGTACTTC.

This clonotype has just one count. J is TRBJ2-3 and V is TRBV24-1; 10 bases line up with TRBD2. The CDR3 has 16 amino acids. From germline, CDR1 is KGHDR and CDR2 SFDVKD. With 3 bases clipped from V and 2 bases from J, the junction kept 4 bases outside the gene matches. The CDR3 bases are TGTGCCACCAGTGATAGGACTAGCGGATTCACAGATACGCAGTATTTT. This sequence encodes CATSDRTSGFTDTQYF.

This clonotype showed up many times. DNA for the CDR3: TGTGCCAGCAGTTTACGGGATTATCAGCCCCAGCATTTT. This encodes CASSLRDYQPQHF. The chain joins TRBV28 to TRBJ1-5; D remains unclear. The CDR3 is made up of 13 amino acids. Germline V gene sequence: CDR1 MDHEN, CDR2 SYDVKM. With 2 bases removed from V and 5 bases from J, the gap between germline ends came to 7 bases.